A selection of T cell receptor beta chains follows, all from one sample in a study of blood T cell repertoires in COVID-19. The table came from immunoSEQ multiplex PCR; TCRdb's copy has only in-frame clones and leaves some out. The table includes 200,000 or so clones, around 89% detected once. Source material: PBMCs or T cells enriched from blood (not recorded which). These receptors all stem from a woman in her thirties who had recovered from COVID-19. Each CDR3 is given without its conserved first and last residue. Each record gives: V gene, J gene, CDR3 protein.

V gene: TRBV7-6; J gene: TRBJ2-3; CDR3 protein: ASSTPGGPGTDTQY
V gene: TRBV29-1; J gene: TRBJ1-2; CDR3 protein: SADGQVGYGYT
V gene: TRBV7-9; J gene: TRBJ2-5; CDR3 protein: ASSLPGGETQY
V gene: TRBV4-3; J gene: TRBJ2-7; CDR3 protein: ASSQEITGLAEYEQY
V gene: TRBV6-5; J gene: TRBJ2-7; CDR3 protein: ASSYSTGALYEQY
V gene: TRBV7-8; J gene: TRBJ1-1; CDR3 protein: ASSRGGTLGNTEAF
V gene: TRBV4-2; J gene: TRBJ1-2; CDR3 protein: ASSHGTGGAGGYT
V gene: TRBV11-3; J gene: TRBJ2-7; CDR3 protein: ASSPQGGEYEQY
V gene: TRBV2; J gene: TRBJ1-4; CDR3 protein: ASSEAQTGGSEKLF
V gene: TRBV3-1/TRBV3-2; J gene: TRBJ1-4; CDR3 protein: ASSLRSDEKLF
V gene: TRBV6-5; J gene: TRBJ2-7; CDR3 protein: ASSYTQGTYEQY
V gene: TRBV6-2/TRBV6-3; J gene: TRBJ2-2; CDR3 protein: ASSYSTGGRGTGELF
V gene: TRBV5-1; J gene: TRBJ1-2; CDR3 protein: ASSLDTGNYGYT
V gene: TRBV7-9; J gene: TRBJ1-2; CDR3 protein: ASSLEPQGEGYGYT
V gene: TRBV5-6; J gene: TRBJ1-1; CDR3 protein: ASSLDRFAEAF
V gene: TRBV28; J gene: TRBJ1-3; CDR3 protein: ASSPTGNGNTIY
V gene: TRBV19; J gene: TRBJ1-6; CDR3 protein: ASTDRTGNSPLH
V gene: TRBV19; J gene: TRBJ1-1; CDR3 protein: ASSISLRQGAGESTEAF
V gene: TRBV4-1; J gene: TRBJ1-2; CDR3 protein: ASSQGSVGQGKTNYGYT
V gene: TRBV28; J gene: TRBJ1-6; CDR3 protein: ASSRSDRGGNSPLH
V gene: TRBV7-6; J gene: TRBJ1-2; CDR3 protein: ASSLRQGGYGYT
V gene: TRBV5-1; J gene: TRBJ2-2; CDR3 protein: ASSLDTGSGELF
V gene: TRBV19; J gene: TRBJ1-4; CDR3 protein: ASSPRTGTNEKLF
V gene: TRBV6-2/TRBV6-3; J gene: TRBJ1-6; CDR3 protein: ASSTTGTGISPLH
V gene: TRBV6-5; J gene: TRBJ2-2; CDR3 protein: ASSLNTGELF
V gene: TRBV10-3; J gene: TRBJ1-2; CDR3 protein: AISEPDYGYT
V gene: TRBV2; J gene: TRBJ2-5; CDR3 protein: ASSEGPLSSGGQETQY
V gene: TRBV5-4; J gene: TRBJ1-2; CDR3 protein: ASSSDRGSPNYGYT
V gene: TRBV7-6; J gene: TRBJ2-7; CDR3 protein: ASSSIGGLQY
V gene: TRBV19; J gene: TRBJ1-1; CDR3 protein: ASSTPGLVTEAF
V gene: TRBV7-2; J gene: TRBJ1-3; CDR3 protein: ASSSQGIGNTIY